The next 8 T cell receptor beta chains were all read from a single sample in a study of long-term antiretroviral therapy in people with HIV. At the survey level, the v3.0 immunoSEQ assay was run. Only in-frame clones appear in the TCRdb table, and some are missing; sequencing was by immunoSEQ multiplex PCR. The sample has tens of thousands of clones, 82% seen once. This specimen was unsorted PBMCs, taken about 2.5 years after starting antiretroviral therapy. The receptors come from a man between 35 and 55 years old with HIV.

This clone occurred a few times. CDR3 in DNA: TGTGCCAGCAGCTTGGTAGGGGACGAGACCCAGTACTTC. The encoded protein is CASSLVGDETQYF. The rearrangement uses TRBV5-4 and TRBJ2-5; the D gene could be TRBD1 or TRBD2 (5 bases each). V dropped 0 bases and J dropped 5 bases, with 8 bases sitting between them. Per germline, CDR1 SGHNT and CDR2 YYREEE (reference sequence). The CDR3 runs 13 residues.

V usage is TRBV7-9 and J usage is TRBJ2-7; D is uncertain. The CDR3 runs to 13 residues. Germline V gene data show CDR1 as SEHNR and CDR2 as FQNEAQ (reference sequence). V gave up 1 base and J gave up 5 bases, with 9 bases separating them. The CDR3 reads CASSLGVLDEQYF. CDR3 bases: TGTGCCAGCAGCTTAGGAGTCTTAGACGAGCAGTACTTC.

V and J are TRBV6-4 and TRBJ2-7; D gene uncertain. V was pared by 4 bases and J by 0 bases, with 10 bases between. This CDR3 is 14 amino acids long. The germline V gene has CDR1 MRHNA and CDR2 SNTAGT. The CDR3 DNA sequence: TGTGCCAGCAGTGCCTCCCTCGGCTCCTACGAGCAGTACTTC. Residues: CASSASLGSYEQYF.

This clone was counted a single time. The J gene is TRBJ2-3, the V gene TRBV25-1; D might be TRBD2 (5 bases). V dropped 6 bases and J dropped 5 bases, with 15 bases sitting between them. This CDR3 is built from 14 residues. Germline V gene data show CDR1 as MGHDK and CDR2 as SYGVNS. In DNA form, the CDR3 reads TGTGCCAGCAGGGAACTAGTTGGGCGAGATACGCAGTATTTT. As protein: CASRELVGRDTQYF.

For the CDR3, the DNA is TGTGCCAGCAGTCCACTAGGGGGTTTTGAAGCTTTCTTT. Residues: CASSPLGGFEAFF. The rearrangement joins TRBV6-6 to TRBJ1-1, with D perhaps TRBD1 (6 bases). The CDR3 is made up of 13 amino acids. The germline V and J ends were trimmed by 5 bases and 7 bases, with 14 bases remaining between them. Germline lookup yields CDR1 MNHNY and CDR2 SVGAGI (reference sequence).

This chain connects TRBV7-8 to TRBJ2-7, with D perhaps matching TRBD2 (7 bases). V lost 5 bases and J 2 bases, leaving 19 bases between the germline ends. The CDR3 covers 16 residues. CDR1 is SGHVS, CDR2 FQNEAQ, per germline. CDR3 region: CASSPGLGGVPYEQYF. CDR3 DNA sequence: TGTGCCAGCAGCCCAGGGTTAGGGGGGGTCCCCTACGAGCAGTACTTC.

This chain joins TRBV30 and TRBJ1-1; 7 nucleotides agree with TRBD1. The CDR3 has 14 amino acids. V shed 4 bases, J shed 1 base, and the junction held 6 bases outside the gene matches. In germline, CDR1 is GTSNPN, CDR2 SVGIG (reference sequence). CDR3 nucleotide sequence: TGTGCCTGGATGGAGGGGGCGGGGAACACTGAAGCTTTCTTT. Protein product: CAWMEGAGNTEAFF.

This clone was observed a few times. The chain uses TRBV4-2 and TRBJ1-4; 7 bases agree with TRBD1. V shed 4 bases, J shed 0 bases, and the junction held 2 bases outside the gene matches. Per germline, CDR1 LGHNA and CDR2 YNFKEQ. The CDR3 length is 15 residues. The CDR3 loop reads CASSRDRATNEKLFF. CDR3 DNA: TGTGCCAGCAGCCGTGACAGGGCAACTAATGAAAAACTGTTTTTT.